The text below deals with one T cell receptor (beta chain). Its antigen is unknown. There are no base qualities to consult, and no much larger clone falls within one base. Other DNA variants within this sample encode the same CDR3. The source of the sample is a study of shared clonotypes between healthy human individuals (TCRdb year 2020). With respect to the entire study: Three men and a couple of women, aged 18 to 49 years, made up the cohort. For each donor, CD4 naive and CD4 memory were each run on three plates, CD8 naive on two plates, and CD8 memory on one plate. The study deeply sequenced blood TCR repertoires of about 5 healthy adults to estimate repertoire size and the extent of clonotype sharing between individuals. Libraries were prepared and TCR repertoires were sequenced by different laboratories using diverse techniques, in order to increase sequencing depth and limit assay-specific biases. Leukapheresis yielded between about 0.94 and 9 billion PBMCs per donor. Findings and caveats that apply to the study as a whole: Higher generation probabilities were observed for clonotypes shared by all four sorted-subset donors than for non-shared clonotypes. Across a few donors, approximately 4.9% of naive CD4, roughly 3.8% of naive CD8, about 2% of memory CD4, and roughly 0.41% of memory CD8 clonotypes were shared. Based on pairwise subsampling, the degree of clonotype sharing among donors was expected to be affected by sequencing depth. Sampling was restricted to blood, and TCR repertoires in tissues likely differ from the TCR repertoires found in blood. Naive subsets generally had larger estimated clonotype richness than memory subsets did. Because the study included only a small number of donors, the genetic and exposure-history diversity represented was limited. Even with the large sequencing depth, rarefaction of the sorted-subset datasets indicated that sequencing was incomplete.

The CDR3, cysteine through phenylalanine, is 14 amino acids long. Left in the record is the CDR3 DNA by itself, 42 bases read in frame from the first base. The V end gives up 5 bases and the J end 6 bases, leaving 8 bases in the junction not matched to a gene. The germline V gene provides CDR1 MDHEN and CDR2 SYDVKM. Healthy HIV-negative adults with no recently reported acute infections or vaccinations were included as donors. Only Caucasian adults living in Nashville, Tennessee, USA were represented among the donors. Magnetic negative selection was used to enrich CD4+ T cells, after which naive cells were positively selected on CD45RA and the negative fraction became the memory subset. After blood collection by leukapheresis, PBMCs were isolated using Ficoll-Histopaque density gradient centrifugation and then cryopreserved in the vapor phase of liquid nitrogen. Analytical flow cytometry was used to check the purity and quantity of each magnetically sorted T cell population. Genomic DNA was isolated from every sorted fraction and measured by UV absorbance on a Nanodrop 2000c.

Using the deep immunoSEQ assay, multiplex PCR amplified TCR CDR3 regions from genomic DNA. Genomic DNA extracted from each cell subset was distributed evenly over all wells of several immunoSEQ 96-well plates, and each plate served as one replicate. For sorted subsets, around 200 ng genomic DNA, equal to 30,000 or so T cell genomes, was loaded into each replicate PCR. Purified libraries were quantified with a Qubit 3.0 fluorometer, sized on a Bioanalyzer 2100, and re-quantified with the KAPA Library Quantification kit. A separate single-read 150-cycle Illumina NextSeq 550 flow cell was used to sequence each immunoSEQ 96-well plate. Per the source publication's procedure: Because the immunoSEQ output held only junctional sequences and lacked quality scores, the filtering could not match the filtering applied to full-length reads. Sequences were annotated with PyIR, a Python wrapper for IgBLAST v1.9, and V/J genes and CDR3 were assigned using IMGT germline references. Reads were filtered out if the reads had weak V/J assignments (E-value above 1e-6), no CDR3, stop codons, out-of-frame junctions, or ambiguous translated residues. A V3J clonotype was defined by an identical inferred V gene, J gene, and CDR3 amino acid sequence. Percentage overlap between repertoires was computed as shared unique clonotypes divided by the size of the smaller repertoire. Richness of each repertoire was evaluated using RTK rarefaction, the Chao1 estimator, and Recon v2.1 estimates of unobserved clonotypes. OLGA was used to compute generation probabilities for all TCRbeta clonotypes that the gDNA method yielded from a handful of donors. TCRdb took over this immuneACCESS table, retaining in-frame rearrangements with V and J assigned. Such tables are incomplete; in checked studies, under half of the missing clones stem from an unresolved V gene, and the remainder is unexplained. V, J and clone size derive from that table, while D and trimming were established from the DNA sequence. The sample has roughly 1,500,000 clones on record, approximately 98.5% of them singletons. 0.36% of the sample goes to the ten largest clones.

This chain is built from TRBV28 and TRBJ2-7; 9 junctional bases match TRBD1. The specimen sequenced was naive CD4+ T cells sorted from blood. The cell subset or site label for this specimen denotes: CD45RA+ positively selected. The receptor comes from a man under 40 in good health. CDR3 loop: CASSPPGQGREQYF. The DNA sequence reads TGTGCCAGCAGTCCCCCCGGACAGGGGCGCGAGCAGTACTTC.